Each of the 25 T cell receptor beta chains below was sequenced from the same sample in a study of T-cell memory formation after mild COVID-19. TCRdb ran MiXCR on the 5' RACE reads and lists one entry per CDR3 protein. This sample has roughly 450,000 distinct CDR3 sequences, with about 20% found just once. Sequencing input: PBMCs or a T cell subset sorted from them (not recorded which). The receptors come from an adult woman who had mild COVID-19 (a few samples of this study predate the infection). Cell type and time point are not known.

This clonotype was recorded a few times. The CDR3 sequence is CASSWRAGVTDTQYF. CDR3 nucleotides: TGTGCCAGCAGCTGGCGAGCGGGAGTAACAGATACGCAGTATTTT. This rearrangement joins TRBV7-3 to TRBJ2-3; TRBD2 matches 8 bases. The trim removed 4 bases at V and 3 bases at J, leaving 6 bases unmatched. The CDR3 is 15 amino acids. From germline, CDR1 is SGHTA and CDR2 FQGTGA.

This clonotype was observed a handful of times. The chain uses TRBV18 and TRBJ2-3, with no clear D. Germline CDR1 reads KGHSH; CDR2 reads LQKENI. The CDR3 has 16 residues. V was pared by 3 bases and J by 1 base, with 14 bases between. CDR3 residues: CASSPGLLQRTDTQYF. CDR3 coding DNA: TGTGCCAGCTCACCTGGTTTGTTACAGCGCACAGATACGCAGTATTTT. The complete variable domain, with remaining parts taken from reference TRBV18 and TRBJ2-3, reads NAGVMQNPRHLVRRRGQEARLRCSPMKGHSHVYWYRQLPEEGLKFMVYLQKENIIDESGMPKERFSAEFPKEGPSILRIQQVVRGDSAAYFCASSPGLLQRTDTQYFGPGTRLTVL.

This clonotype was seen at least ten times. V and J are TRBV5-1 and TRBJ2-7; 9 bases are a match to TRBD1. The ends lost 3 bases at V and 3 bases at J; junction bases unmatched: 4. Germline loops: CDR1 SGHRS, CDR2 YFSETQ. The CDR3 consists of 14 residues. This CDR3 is CASSSGTGNYEQYF. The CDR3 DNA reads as TGCGCCAGCAGCTCGGGGACAGGGAACTACGAGCAGTACTTC.

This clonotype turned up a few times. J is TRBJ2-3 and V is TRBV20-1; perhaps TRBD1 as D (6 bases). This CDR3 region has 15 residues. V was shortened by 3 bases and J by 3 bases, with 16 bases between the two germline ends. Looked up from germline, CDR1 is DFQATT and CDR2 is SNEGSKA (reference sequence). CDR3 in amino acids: CSASPPLRGTDTQYF. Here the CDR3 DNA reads TGCAGTGCTAGTCCCCCCCTCAGGGGAACAGATACGCAGTATTTT.

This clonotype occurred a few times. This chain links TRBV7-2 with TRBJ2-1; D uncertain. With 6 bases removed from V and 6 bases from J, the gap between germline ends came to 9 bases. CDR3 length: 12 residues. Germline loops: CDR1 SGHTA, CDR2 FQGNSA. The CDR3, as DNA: TGTGCCAGCAGACAACCCCCCAATGAGCAGTTCTTC. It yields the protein CASRQPPNEQFF.

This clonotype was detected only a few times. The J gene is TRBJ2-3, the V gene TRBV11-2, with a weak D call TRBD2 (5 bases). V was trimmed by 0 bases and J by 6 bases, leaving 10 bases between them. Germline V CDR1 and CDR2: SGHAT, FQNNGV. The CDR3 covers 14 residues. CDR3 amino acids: CASSLDPGVDTQYF. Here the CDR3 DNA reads TGTGCCAGCAGCTTAGATCCCGGGGTTGATACGCAGTATTTT.

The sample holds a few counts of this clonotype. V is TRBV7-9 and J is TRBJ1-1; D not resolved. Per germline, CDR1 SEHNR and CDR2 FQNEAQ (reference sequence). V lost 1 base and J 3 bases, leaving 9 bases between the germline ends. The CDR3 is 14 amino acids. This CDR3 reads CASSLGGDYTEAFF. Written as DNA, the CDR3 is TGTGCCAGCAGCTTAGGTGGGGATTACACTGAAGCTTTCTTT.

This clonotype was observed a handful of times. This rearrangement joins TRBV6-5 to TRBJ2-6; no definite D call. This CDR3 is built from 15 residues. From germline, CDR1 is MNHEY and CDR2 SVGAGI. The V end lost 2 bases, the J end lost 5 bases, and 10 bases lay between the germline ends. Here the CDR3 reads CASSYDQSRANVLTF. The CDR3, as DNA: TGTGCCAGCAGTTACGATCAGTCCCGGGCCAACGTCCTGACTTTC.

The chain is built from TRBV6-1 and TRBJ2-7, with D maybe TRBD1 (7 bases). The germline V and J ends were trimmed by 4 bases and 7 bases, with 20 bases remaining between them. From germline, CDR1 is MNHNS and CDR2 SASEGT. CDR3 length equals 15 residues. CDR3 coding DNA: TGTGCCAGCAGTGCCGTCGGGAAGGGGGCGGGGGAGCAGTACTTC. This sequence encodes CASSAVGKGAGEQYF.

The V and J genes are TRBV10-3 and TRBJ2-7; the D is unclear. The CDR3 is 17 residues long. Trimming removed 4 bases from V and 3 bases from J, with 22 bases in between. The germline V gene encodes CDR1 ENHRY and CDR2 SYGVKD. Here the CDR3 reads CAISGEGRRATIYEQYF. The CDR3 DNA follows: TGTGCCATCAGTGGCGAAGGGCGCCGGGCCACCATCTACGAGCAGTACTTC.

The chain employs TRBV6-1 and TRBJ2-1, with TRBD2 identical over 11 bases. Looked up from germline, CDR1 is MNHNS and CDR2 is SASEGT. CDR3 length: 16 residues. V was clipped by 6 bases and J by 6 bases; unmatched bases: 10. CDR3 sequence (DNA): TGTGCCAGCAGCGCGACTAGCGGGGCGCTTGGCAATGAGCAGTTCTTC. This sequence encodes CASSATSGALGNEQFF.

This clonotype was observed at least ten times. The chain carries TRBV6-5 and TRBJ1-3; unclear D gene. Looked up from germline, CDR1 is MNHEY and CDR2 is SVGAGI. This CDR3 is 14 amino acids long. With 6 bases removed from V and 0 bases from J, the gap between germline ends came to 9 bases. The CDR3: CASRRISSGNTIYF. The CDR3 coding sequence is TGTGCCAGCAGACGCATAAGCTCTGGAAACACCATATATTTT.

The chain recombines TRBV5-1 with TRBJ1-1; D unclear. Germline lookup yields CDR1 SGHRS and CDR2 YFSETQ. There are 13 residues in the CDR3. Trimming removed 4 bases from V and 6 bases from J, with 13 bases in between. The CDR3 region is CASSDHIPSEAFF. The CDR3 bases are TGCGCCAGCAGCGATCATATCCCGTCTGAAGCTTTCTTT. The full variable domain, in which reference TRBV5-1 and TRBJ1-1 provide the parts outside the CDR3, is KAGVTQTPRYLIKTRGQQVTLSCSPISGHRSVSWYQQTPGQGLQFLFEYFSETQRNKGNFPGRFSGRQFSNSRSEMNVSTLELGDSALYLCASSDHIPSEAFFGQGTRLTVV.

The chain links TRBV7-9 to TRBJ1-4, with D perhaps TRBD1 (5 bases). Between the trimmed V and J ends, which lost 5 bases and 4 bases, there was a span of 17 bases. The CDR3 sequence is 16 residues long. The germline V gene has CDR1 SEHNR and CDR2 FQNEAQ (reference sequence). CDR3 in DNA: TGTGCCAGCAGCCTTAGCCGGGACCCAAATAATGAAAAACTGTTTTTT. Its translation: CASSLSRDPNNEKLFF.

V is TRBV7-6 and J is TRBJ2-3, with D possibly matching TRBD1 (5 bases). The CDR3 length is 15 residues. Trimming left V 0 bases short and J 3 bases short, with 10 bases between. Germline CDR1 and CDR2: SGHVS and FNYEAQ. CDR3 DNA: TGTGCCAGCAGCTTAGCGAAGGGGCGAACAGATACGCAGTATTTT. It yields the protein CASSLAKGRTDTQYF.

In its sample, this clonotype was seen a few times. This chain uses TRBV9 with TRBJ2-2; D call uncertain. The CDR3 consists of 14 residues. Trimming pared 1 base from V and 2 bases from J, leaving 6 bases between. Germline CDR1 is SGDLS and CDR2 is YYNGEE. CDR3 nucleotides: TGTGCCAGCAGCGTATCTGCAAACACCGGGGAGCTGTTTTTT. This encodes CASSVSANTGELFF.

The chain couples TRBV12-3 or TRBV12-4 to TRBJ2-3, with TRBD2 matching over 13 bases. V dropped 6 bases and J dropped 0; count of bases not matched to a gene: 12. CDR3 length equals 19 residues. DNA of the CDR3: TGTGCCAGCAGCTCCTCCCGACTAGCGGGGGGATCTAGCACAGATACGCAGTATTTT. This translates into CASSSSRLAGGSSTDTQYF.

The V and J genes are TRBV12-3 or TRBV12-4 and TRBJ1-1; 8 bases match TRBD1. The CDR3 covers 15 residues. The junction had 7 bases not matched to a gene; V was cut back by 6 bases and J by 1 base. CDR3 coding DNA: TGTGCCAGCAGAGTCACGGGACAGGAGAACACTGAAGCTTTCTTT. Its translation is CASRVTGQENTEAFF.

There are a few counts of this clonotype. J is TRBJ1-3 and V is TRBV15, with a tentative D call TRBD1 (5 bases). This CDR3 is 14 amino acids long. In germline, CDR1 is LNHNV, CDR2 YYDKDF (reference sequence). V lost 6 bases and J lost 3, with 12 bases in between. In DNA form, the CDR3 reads TGTGCCACCAGTGCGGGGGGTGATGGAAACACCATATATTTT. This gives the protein CATSAGGDGNTIYF.

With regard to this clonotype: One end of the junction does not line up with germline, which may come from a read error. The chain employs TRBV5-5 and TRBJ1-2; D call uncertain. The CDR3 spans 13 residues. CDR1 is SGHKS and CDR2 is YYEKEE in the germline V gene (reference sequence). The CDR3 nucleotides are TGTGCCAGCAGGTCCGACGGAATTGGCGGCTACGCCTTC. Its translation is CASRSDGIGGYAF.

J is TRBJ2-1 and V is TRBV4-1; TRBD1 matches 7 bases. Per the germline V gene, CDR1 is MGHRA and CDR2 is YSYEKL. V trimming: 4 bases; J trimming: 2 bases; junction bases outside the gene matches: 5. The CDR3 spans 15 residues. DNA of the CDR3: TGCGCCAGCAGCCGACCGGACAGGACCTACAATGAGCAGTTCTTC. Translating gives CASSRPDRTYNEQFF.

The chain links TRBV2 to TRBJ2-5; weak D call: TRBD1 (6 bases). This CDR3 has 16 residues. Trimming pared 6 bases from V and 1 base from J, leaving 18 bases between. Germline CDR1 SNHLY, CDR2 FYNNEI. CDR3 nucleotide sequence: TGTGCCAGCAGATCAGGGGTGGGGGCTCCCCAAGAGACCCAGTACTTC. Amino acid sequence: CASRSGVGAPQETQYF.

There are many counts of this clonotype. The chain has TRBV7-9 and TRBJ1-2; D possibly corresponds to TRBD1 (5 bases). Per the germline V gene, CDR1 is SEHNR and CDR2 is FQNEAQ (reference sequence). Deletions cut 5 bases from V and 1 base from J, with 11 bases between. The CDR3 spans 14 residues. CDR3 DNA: TGTGCCAGCAGCCCCGACAGCCTTAACTATGGCTACACCTTC. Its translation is CASSPDSLNYGYTF. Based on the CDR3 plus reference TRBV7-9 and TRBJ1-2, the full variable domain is DTGVSQNPRHKITKRGQNVTFRCDPISEHNRLYWYRQTLGQGPEFLTYFQNEAQLEKSRLLSDRFSAERPKGSFSTLEIQRTEQGDSAMYLCASSPDSLNYGYTFGSGTRLTVV.

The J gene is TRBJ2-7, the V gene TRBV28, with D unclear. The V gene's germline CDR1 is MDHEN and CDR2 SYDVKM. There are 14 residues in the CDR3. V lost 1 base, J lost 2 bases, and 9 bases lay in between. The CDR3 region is CASSLLPSAYEQYF. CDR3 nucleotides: TGTGCCAGCAGTTTATTGCCGTCCGCCTACGAGCAGTACTTC.

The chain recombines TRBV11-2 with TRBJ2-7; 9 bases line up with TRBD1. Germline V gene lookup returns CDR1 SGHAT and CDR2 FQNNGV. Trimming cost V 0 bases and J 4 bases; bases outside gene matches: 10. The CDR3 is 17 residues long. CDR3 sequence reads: CASSLDLRGQGYYEQYF. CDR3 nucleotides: TGTGCCAGCAGCTTAGATCTAAGGGGACAGGGATATTACGAGCAGTACTTC.